The subject of this entry is one T cell receptor beta chain. This clone was detected once. Its recognized antigen is unknown. Base quality data are lacking; no much larger clone is found one base away. Including cysteine and phenylalanine, the CDR3 has 14 amino acids. This entry keeps only the CDR3 DNA: 42 bases, framed from base 1. Ends trimmed: V by 5 bases, J by 8 bases; bases unmatched to a gene: 8. CDR1 SEHNR and CDR2 FQNEAQ were looked up in the germline V gene (reference sequence). These data originate in a study of blood T cell repertoires in COVID-19 (dated by TCRdb to between 2020 and 2021). General notes on the study: Samples covering the acute and convalescent phases of COVID-19 were provided by collaborators in the United States, Italy and Spain. A freely available public database, intended as a resource for researchers studying the immune response to SARS-CoV-2, is where the repertoires were released. The material from the prospective study consisted of cDNA or gDNA derived from T cells, B-cell-depleted T cells, or PBMCs. Subjects who had been exposed to COVID-19, were actively infected with it, or had recovered from it provided the deeply sampled blood TCRbeta repertoires that made up the dataset. Where HLA class I and class II types were available, the types were taken from metadata supplied by the sample provider, not from assay-based typing. Samples came from the ongoing ImmuneRACE study (first 160 participants) plus 1,254 subjects from 6 global collaborators. A de-identified subject ID, COVID-19 status, age in years and sex were almost always included in the sample metadata. The paper's findings and limits, for the study overall: How much clinical and demographic metadata was included differed by source and by participant, and the metadata was provided uncurated.

Enrolling through a virtual design, the prospective study's participants ranged in age from roughly 18 to 100 years and lived across around 25 United States geographic areas. To assign participants to cohorts, the prospective study relied on clinical history that participants themselves reported in a screening survey and a study questionnaire. Exposed participants had been in contact, within 2 weeks of entering the study, with a person who had a PCR-confirmed or clinician-diagnosed case of COVID-19. Mobile phlebotomists in the prospective study collected whole blood, serum and a nasopharyngeal or oropharyngeal swab from every participant. Prospective study participants could optionally give additional blood draws and questionnaires over a roughly two-month period. Before DNA extraction, blood samples from the prospective study were shipped at room temperature or frozen. TCRbeta CDR3 regions were amplified from genomic DNA by means of the immunoSEQ Assay, a bias-controlled multiplex PCR. Per the authors' processing: The number of nucleated cells in each sample was estimated from the amplification of reference gene primers within the assay. To quantify the absolute abundance of each unique TCRbeta CDR3 rearrangement, sequence reads were collapsed and filtered. Productive Simpson clonality was computed per sample as the square root of Simpson's diversity index over productive rearrangements. Imported from immuneACCESS, the table was reduced by TCRdb to in-frame sequences with V and J called. These copies leave out some clones; in studies compared against another copy, an unresolved V gene accounts for under half, and the cause of the remainder is not known. V, J and clone size reflect that table, while D and trimming were determined from the DNA. The sample table records 140,000 or so clones; roughly 80% of these occur just once. The ten largest make up 1.5% to 2% of the sample.

The sequence joins TRBV7-9 to TRBJ1-2; 10 bases in the middle match TRBD1. The sequenced sample consisted of PBMCs or T cells enriched from blood (not recorded which). The TCR sequence derives from a woman under 30 who had been exposed to COVID-19. Here is the DNA: TGTGCCAGCAGCATAGGGACAGGGGTAAAGGGCTACACCTTC. The resulting protein is CASSIGTGVKGYTF.